The rows below give T cell receptor beta chains drawn from one sample of a study of cytomegalovirus exposure and HLA in healthy donors. Profiled with immunoSEQ multiplex PCR; TCRdb holds only in-frame clones, not every one. Among fewer than 130,000 clones listed, around four fifths were seen once. What was sequenced was PBMCs. The origin of the receptors is a man aged 25-45 years in good health and CMV-seropositive. CDR3s include the opening cysteine and the closing phenylalanine or tryptophan. D genes are given only for firm matches. Only some rows state a clone size, as once, few, many or a class for expanded clones.

J,size,D,V,DNA,CDR3
TRBJ2-1,.,TRBD2,TRBV25-1,TGTGCCAGCAAGCGGGGGGGTTACAATGAGCAGTTCTTC,CASKRGGYNEQFF
TRBJ1-2,.,.,TRBV27,TGTGCCAGCTCCCCCAGGGGCGGGGAGGGTAATGGCTACACCTTC,CASSPRGGEGNGYTF
TRBJ2-6,few,.,TRBV13,TGTGCCAGCAGACAGACAGGCCCTGGGGCCAACGTCCTGACTTTC,CASRQTGPGANVLTF
TRBJ2-5,.,.,TRBV13,TGTGCCAGCAGTGGGGGGGCCAGGGAGACCCAGTACTTC,CASSGGARETQYF
TRBJ2-3,.,.,TRBV7-2,TGTGCCAGCAGCCCCAGAGGAGACAGCACAGATACGCAGTATTTT,CASSPRGDSTDTQYF
TRBJ2-5,.,TRBD1,TRBV2,TGTGCCAGCAGCGACCCCCTCCCCGGACAGGGGGAGGGAGAGACCCAGTACTTC,CASSDPLPGQGEGETQYF
TRBJ2-1,few,TRBD2,TRBV19,TGTGCCAGTAGTATTCCTGGGGCGGGGGGGCCGATTGAGCAGTTCTTC,CASSIPGAGGPIEQFF
TRBJ2-7,.,.,TRBV20-1,TGCAGTGCTAGAAGTAGACACGAGCAGTACTTC,CSARSRHEQYF
TRBJ1-4,.,TRBD1,TRBV5-1,TGCGCCAGCAGCTTTTGGACAGGGGATAATGAAAAACTGTTTTTT,CASSFWTGDNEKLFF
TRBJ2-7,.,.,TRBV5-8,TGTGCCAGCAGCTTGGCCAGGGGCGCGGGCGAGCAGTACTTC,CASSLARGAGEQYF
TRBJ2-7,.,.,TRBV9,TGTGCCAGCAGCGTCGCGGCAGGACACTACGAGCAGTACTTC,CASSVAAGHYEQYF
TRBJ2-3,.,TRBD2,TRBV25-1,TGTGCCAGCAGTGACCGCGGGGGACTACCCGACACAGATACGCAGTATTTT,CASSDRGGLPDTDTQYF
TRBJ2-2,.,.,TRBV25-1,TGTGCCAGCAGTGACCCTCAGGGGAAAAACACCGGGGAGCTGTTTTTT,CASSDPQGKNTGELFF
TRBJ2-3,.,.,TRBV9,TGTGCCAGCAGCGTAAGGGGGGGAGCTAGCACAGATACGCAGTATTTT,CASSVRGGASTDTQYF
TRBJ2-2,.,TRBD2,TRBV7-3,TGTTCCAGCACCCTCGGGGGGGCGAACACCGGGGAGCTGTTTTTT,CSSTLGGANTGELFF
TRBJ2-4,.,.,TRBV29-1,TGCAGCGTTGAAGGCTGGAGGAGGGACATTCAGTACTTC,CSVEGWRRDIQYF
TRBJ2-1,.,.,TRBV9,TGTGCCAGCAGCGTAGATGAGGGGGCGGGGAATGAGCAGTTCTTC,CASSVDEGAGNEQFF
TRBJ2-7,.,.,TRBV10-3,TGTGCCATCAGTGGCGCGGGGCGCGAAGGGAGCGAGCAGTACTTC,CAISGAGREGSEQYF
TRBJ1-1,.,TRBD1,TRBV13,TGTGCCAGCAGCTTAGGGACAGGGGAGAACACTGAAGCTTTCTTT,CASSLGTGENTEAFF
TRBJ1-2,once,.,TRBV6-6,TGTGCCAGCAGTTACTTGGCAGATCAACAAAAAGGCTACACCTTC,CASSYLADQQKGYTF
TRBJ1-1,few,TRBD1,TRBV2,TGTGCCAGCAGCACCTCACAGGGGTTGGACACTGAAGCTTTCTTT,CASSTSQGLDTEAFF
TRBJ2-5,.,.,TRBV2,TGTGCCAGCAGAGCCTTGGAGACCCAGTACTTC,CASRALETQYF
TRBJ2-3,.,.,TRBV7-6,TGTGCCAGCAGCCCGGAGGTGTCAGATACGCAGTATTTT,CASSPEVSDTQYF
TRBJ2-4,.,TRBD1,TRBV10-3,TGTGCCATCAGTAGAACGGACAGGGAGGAGGCCAAAAACATTCAGTACTTC,CAISRTDREEAKNIQYF
TRBJ1-2,.,TRBD1,TRBV4-1,TGCGCCAGCAGCCAGTTGGGACAGGGTCATTATGGCTACACCTTC,CASSQLGQGHYGYTF
TRBJ1-3,.,.,TRBV19,TGTGCCAGTAGTATCTGGGCCTCTGGAAACACCATATATTTT,CASSIWASGNTIYF
TRBJ2-7,.,TRBD1,TRBV19,TGTGCCAGTAGTCCTCGGACAGGTGCCTACGAGCAGTACTTC,CASSPRTGAYEQYF
TRBJ2-2,few,.,TRBV4-3,TGCGCCAGCAGCCAATCGGGGTCCGCGAACACCGGGGAGCTGTTTTTT,CASSQSGSANTGELFF
TRBJ1-1,.,.,TRBV10-2,TGCGCCAGCAGTGACGGGAGCCGGAGGACTGAAGCTTTCTTT,CASSDGSRRTEAFF
TRBJ2-1,.,TRBD2,TRBV7-9,TGTGCCAGCAGCCCTAGCGGATCCTCCTACAATGAGCAGTTCTTC,CASSPSGSSYNEQFF
TRBJ2-3,.,TRBD1,TRBV29-1,TGCAGCGAGGGACAGCAGACAGATACGCAGTATTTT,CSEGQQTDTQYF
TRBJ1-2,.,.,TRBV4-1,TGCGCCAGCAGCCCCTTGGGACACTCTAACTATGGCTACACCTTC,CASSPLGHSNYGYTF
TRBJ2-7,.,.,TRBV9,TGTGCCAGCAGAATTATCAACGACAGTTCCTACGAGCAGTACTTC,CASRIINDSSYEQYF
TRBJ2-1,.,.,TRBV11-2,TGTGCCAGCAGCGTCGGGGCAGGGGAGTGGAATGAGCAGTTCTTC,CASSVGAGEWNEQFF
TRBJ1-1,.,.,TRBV11-3,TGTGCCAGCAGCTCCCAGCCGGGAAACACTGAAGCTTTCTTT,CASSSQPGNTEAFF
TRBJ2-5,.,TRBD2,TRBV25-1,TGTGCCAGCAGTGAATCCATGACTAGCGGGGGGCAAGAGACCCAGTACTTC,CASSESMTSGGQETQYF
TRBJ2-5,.,TRBD1,TRBV5-6,TGTGCCAGCAGCCCCGGGACAGGGACCCAAGAGACCCAGTACTTC,CASSPGTGTQETQYF
TRBJ2-7,.,.,TRBV30,TGTGCCTGGAGTCTTACCTACGAGCAGTACTTC,CAWSLTYEQYF
TRBJ2-2,.,TRBD2,TRBV2,TGTGCCAGCAGGTCGACTAGCGGGGCCGCGGGCACCGGGGAGCTGTTTTTT,CASRSTSGAAGTGELFF
TRBJ2-3,.,.,TRBV19,TGTGCCAGTAGTACAGGGGAACCTGCAGATACGCAGTATTTT,CASSTGEPADTQYF
TRBJ1-5,few,.,TRBV19,TGTGCCAGTAGTATGGCAGGGCAAAACAATCAGCCCCAGCATTTT,CASSMAGQNNQPQHF
TRBJ1-2,.,.,TRBV11-1,TGTGCCAGCAGCTTTTCCGGGAACTATGGCTACACCTTC,CASSFSGNYGYTF
TRBJ1-6,few,.,TRBV4-3,TGCGCCAGCAGCCAAGATGTTGGGGCGGATAATTCACCCCTCCACTTT,CASSQDVGADNSPLHF
TRBJ2-1,.,.,TRBV9,TGTGCCAGCAGCCTCTCCCCCGGCAATGAGCAGTTCTTC,CASSLSPGNEQFF
TRBJ1-2,.,TRBD1,TRBV2,TGTGCCAGCATTATTTGGGGGGGACAGGGCGGCTATGGCTACACCTTC,CASIIWGGQGGYGYTF
TRBJ2-3,.,.,TRBV19,TGTGCCAGTAATGCGGCTCCCTCCACAGATACGCAGTATTTT,CASNAAPSTDTQYF
TRBJ2-5,.,.,TRBV4-2,TGTGCCAGCAGCCAAGATCTCGGCCCGGGGACCCAGTACTTC,CASSQDLGPGTQYF
TRBJ1-6,.,TRBD1,TRBV30,TGTGCCTGGCAAGGGGGGACAGGGCCCTATAATTCACCCCTCCACTTT,CAWQGGTGPYNSPLHF
TRBJ2-3,.,TRBD1,TRBV9,TGTGCCAGCAGCGTAGGTGGGACAGCTCTTCTGAGCACAGATACGCAGTATTTT,CASSVGGTALLSTDTQYF
TRBJ2-7,.,.,TRBV9,TGTGCCAGCAGCGTAGGGGAGAGCTCCTACGAGCAGTACTTC,CASSVGESSYEQYF
TRBJ1-2,few,TRBD1,TRBV5-4,TGTGCCAGCAGCTTAGACAGACAGGGGATAGGCTACACCTTC,CASSLDRQGIGYTF
TRBJ1-2,.,.,TRBV4-3,TGCGCCAGCAGCCAAGATCGGCCAGGATACTATGGCTACACCTTC,CASSQDRPGYYGYTF
TRBJ2-7,few,.,TRBV7-2,TGTGCCAGCAGCCCCCTCGGGCGGGGGCCCGGTGAGCAGTACTTC,CASSPLGRGPGEQYF
TRBJ2-1,.,.,TRBV4-1,TGTGCCAGCAGCCAAGATCCGGGTGGTGAGCAGTTCTTC,CASSQDPGGEQFF
TRBJ2-5,.,TRBD2,TRBV11-2,TGTGCCAGCAGCTTCGGGGGGGGGCTGGGGGAGACCCAGTACTTC,CASSFGGGLGETQYF